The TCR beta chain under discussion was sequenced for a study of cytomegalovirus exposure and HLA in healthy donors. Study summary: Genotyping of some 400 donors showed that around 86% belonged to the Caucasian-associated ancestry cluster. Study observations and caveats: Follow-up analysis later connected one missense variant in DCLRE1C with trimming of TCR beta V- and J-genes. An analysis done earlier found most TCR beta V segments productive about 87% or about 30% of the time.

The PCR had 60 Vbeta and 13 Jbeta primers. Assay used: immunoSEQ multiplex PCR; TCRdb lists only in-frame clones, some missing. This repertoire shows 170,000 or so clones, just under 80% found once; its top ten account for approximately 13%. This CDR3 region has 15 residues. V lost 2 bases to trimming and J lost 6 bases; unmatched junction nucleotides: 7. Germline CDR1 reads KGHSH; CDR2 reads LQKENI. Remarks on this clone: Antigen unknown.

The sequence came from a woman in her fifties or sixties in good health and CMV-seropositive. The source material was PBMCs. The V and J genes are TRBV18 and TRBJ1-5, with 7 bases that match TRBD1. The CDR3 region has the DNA TGTGCCAGCTCACCAGAGACAGGGCTACTTCAGCCCCAGCATTTT. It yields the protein CASSPETGLLQPQHF.